This TCR beta chain emerged from a study of blood T cell repertoires in COVID-19. The germline V gene encodes CDR1 MNHNS and CDR2 SASEGT. The CDR3 is 14 residues long. V lost 3 bases to trimming and J lost 4 bases, with 13 bases between them. Sequenced by immunoSEQ multiplex PCR; TCRdb stores in-frame clones only, minus some. The repertoire has roughly 80,000 clones, about four fifths of them found once; the top ten carry roughly 9%. The material sequenced was peripheral blood. This receptor was identified in a human donor in a cohort sampled during active COVID-19. This chain uses TRBV6-1 with TRBJ2-7, with D maybe TRBD1 (5 bases). The CDR3 spells CASSESGRFYEQYF. CDR3 DNA: TGTGCCAGCAGTGAGTCAGGGCGCTTTTACGAGCAGTACTTC.